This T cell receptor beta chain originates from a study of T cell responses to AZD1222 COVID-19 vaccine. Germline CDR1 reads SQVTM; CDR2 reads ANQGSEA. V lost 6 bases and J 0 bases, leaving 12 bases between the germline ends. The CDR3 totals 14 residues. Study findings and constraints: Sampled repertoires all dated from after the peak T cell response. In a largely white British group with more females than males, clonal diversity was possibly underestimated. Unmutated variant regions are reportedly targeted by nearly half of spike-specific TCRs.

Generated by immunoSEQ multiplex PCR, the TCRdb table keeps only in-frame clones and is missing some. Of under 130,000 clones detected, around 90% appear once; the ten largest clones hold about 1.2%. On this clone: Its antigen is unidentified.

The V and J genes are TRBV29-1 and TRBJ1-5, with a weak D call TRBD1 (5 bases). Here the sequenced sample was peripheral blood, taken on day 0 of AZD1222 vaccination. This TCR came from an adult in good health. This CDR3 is CSVREGNSNQPQHF. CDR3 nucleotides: TGCAGCGTAAGGGAGGGGAATAGCAATCAGCCCCAGCATTTT.